The clone carrying this T cell receptor (beta chain) was counted a single time. Its antigen is not identified. Trimming stripped 2 bases from V and 0 bases from J, with 11 bases between. The CDR3 covers 15 residues. Germline CDR1 and CDR2: LGHNT and FRNRAP. The sample is drawn from a study of Ad26.COV2.S vaccination and SARS-CoV-2 variants. General study findings and limits: The TCR-based breadth and depth measures might underestimate overall T cell responses. Post-vaccination spike-specific CD8+ and CD4+ T cell responses reportedly had substantial breadth. Among vaccine recipients, spike-specific TCR breadth exceeded that of placebo recipients.

Clones were sequenced by immunoSEQ multiplex PCR, and TCRdb holds only the in-frame ones, with some missing. The sample contains approximately 400,000 clones, under 95% of which appear only once. This TCR was sampled from a human donor who had recovered from COVID-19. The genes are TRBV12-5 and TRBJ2-7; D is unresolved. Sequencing used peripheral blood, obtained after recovery from COVID-19. CDR3 nucleotide sequence: TGTGCTAGTGGTTTGCGAGTCAGAAGCTCCTACGAGCAGTACTTC. This translates into CASGLRVRSSYEQYF.